Listed here are 18 T cell receptor beta chains from one sample, sequenced in a study of blood T cell repertoires in COVID-19 (dated by TCRdb to the early 2020s). Library generation was performed with the immunoSEQ multiplex PCR assay. Entries here come from immuneACCESS through TCRdb and include only in-frame sequences with V and J called. Some clones fail to appear in such tables; in the studies checked, an unresolved V gene covers under half of the shortfall, and the cause of the remainder is unknown. For this sample there are around 75,000 clones; around 80% appear just once. About an eighth of the sample is in the top ten clones. The material sequenced was peripheral blood. The origin of the receptors is a man aged 50-60 years with COVID-19, enrolled during active disease.

This clone has just one count. The chain has TRBV9 and TRBJ2-5; possibly TRBD2 for D (5 bases). CDR1 SGDLS and CDR2 YYNGEE come from the germline V gene. The V gene lost 4 bases and the J gene lost 5 bases, with 18 bases spanning the gap. The CDR3 totals 15 residues. CDR3 in amino acids: CASSSHYSSGETQYF. CDR3 coding DNA: TGTGCCAGCAGCTCTCACTACTCCTCGGGGGAGACCCAGTACTTC.

The sample holds a few counts of this clone. The rearrangement joins TRBV19 to TRBJ1-1; tentatively, D is TRBD1 (5 bases). The germline V gene has CDR1 LNHDA and CDR2 SQIVND (reference sequence). This CDR3 has 18 residues. Trimming stripped 3 bases from V and 1 base from J, with 21 bases between. CDR3 protein: CASSISVGAGPTNTEAFF. The CDR3 DNA sequence: TGTGCCAGTAGTATTTCCGTAGGGGCCGGGCCTACGAACACTGAAGCTTTCTTT.

This rearrangement joins TRBV6-5 to TRBJ1-2; weak D call: TRBD1 (6 bases). V was clipped by 3 bases and J by 6 bases, with 17 bases between them. Per the germline V gene, CDR1 is MNHEY and CDR2 is SVGAGI. The CDR3 extends over 15 amino acids. The CDR3 sequence: CASSYYAARGNGYTF. The CDR3 nucleotides are TGTGCCAGCAGTTATTACGCGGCCAGGGGAAATGGCTACACCTTC.

This clone appeared a few times. V usage is TRBV29-1 and J usage is TRBJ1-4; D is ambiguous. The CDR3 sequence is 13 residues long. V lost 7 bases and J lost 1, with 10 bases in between. Germline CDR1 and CDR2: SQVTM and ANQGSEA. CDR3 protein: CSGSRGTNEKLFF. The CDR3 DNA reads TGCAGCGGAAGTCGGGGAACTAATGAAAAACTGTTTTTT.

The J gene is TRBJ2-3, the V gene TRBV7-6; unclear D gene. Germline values: CDR1 SGHVS, CDR2 FNYEAQ. Trimming cost V 3 bases and J 1 base, with 11 bases left between them. The CDR3 runs to 15 residues. The DNA for the CDR3 is TGTGCCAGCAGCTTGAGGAGAGGAGGCACAGATACGCAGTATTTT. Residues: CASSLRRGGTDTQYF.

This clone was counted a single time. The chain is built from TRBV19 and TRBJ1-3; no definite D call. CDR3 length: 13 amino acids. Germline V lookup: CDR1 LNHDA, CDR2 SQIVND (reference sequence). Trimming shortened V by 9 bases and J by 1 base, and 10 bases separated the two germline ends. CDR3 DNA: TGTGCCAGCGGGGAACAGTCTGGAAACACCATATATTTT. Protein: CASGEQSGNTIYF. Based on the CDR3 plus reference TRBV19 and TRBJ1-3, the full variable domain is DGGITQSPKYLFRKEGQNVTLSCEQNLNHDAMYWYRQDPGQGLRLIYYSQIVNDFQKGDIAEGYSVSREKKESFPLTVTSAQKNPTAFYLCASGEQSGNTIYFGEGSWLTVV.

The chain uses TRBV28 and TRBJ2-3; 14 nucleotides line up with TRBD2. The CDR3 totals 16 residues. From germline, CDR1 is MDHEN and CDR2 SYDVKM. The V and J ends lost 5 bases and 5 bases, in that order; junction bases with no gene match: 6. This CDR3 is CASSPRLAGGLDTQYF. CDR3 DNA: TGTGCCAGCAGTCCCCGACTAGCGGGGGGGTTAGATACGCAGTATTTT.

The rearrangement links TRBV4-1 to TRBJ2-7, with 13 bases matching TRBD2. Germline values: CDR1 MGHRA, CDR2 YSYEKL. V lost 4 bases and J lost 0; bases outside the gene matches: 12. The CDR3 runs 19 residues. CDR3: CASSPLPRTSGGHSYEQYF. In nucleotides, the CDR3 is TGCGCCAGCAGCCCCCTCCCCAGGACTAGCGGGGGCCACTCCTACGAGCAGTACTTC.

The chain recombines TRBV5-6 with TRBJ1-1, with 8 bases lining up with TRBD1. The CDR3 covers 15 residues. Germline loops: CDR1 SGHDT, CDR2 YYEEEE. V trimming: 5 bases; J trimming: 1 base; junction bases outside the gene matches: 7. For the CDR3, the DNA is TGTGCCAGCAGGGGTTGGGACAGGCCGAACACTGAAGCTTTCTTT. This encodes CASRGWDRPNTEAFF.

The V call is TRBV7-9, the J call TRBJ2-2; unclear D gene. Trimming cost V 4 bases and J 4 bases, with 16 bases left between them. The CDR3 consists of 16 residues. Germline V gene data show CDR1 as SEHNR and CDR2 as FQNEAQ (reference sequence). CDR3 coding DNA: TGTGCCAGCAGCTCCGTATCCACATCCTCCACCGGGGAGCTGTTTTTT. Translating gives CASSSVSTSSTGELFF.

The gene calls are TRBV7-2 and TRBJ1-6; perhaps TRBD1 as D (5 bases). The CDR3 has 15 amino acids. Germline CDR1 reads SGHTA; CDR2 reads FQGNSA. The germline V and J ends were trimmed by 5 bases and 10 bases, with 18 bases remaining between them. Written as DNA, the CDR3 is TGTGCCAGCAGCCCAGAAGGGCAGGGCTTATCACCCCTCCACTTT. It translates to CASSPEGQGLSPLHF. Complete variable domain (other parts from reference TRBV7-2 and TRBJ1-6): GAGVSQSPSNKVTEKGKDVELRCDPISGHTALYWYRQSLGQGLEFLIYFQGNSAPDKSGLPSDRFSAERTGGSVSTLTIQRTQQEDSAVYLCASSPEGQGLSPLHFGNGTRLTVT.

The CDR3 DNA reads TGTGCCAGCAATACCAGGGGCTACACCTTC. As protein: CASNTRGYTF. J is TRBJ1-2 and V is TRBV2; D remains unclear. The V end lost 7 bases, the J end lost 8 bases, and 8 bases lay between the germline ends. This CDR3 has 10 amino acids. The germline CDR1 and CDR2 sequences are SNHLY and FYNNEI.

In DNA form, the CDR3 reads TGTGCCAGCAGCGGACAGAGCATGGGTAGCAATCAGCCCCAGCATTTT. Residues: CASSGQSMGSNQPQHF. The J gene is TRBJ1-5, the V gene TRBV7-9; perhaps TRBD1 as D (6 bases). Trimming stripped 5 bases from V and 0 bases from J, with 14 bases between. Per the germline V gene, CDR1 is SEHNR and CDR2 is FQNEAQ (reference sequence). The CDR3 covers 16 residues. Based on the CDR3 plus reference TRBV7-9 and TRBJ1-5, the full variable domain is DTGVSQNPRHKITKRGQNVTFRCDPISEHNRLYWYRQTLGQGPEFLTYFQNEAQLEKSRLLSDRFSAERPKGSFSTLEIQRTEQGDSAMYLCASSGQSMGSNQPQHFGDGTRLSIL.

The chain recombines TRBV19 with TRBJ2-3; TRBD2 matches 9 bases. J lost 3 bases, V lost 3 bases, and 4 bases had no gene match. This CDR3 is built from 15 residues. CDR1 and CDR2 from the germline V gene are LNHDA and SQIVND (reference sequence). The chain's CDR3 is CASSIVAGGTDTQYF. The CDR3 DNA reads TGTGCCAGTAGTATTGTGGCGGGGGGGACAGATACGCAGTATTTT.

The sample holds a few counts of this clone. Here the CDR3 reads CATSDNPRTGNGTNTEAFF. CDR3 bases: TGTGCCACCAGTGATAACCCTAGGACAGGGAACGGGACGAACACTGAAGCTTTCTTT. The J gene is TRBJ1-1, the V gene TRBV24-1; 8 bases align to TRBD1. This CDR3 is 19 amino acids long. Trimming cost V 3 bases and J 1 base; bases outside gene matches: 15. Germline V gives CDR1 KGHDR, CDR2 SFDVKD.

J is TRBJ1-1 and V is TRBV3-1 (or the pseudogene TRBV3-2), with D perhaps matching TRBD1 (6 bases). Trimming removed 7 bases from V and 4 bases from J, with 16 bases in between. Germline CDR1 is LGHDT and CDR2 is YNNKEL (reference sequence). This CDR3 contains 14 residues. The DNA of the CDR3 is TGTGCCAGCAACAGGGCCGGGGAAGGCACTGAAGCTTTCTTT. Translating gives CASNRAGEGTEAFF.

This clone occurred once. The chain uses TRBV19 and TRBJ1-5; D is undetermined. V lost 5 bases and J lost 5, with 10 bases in between. The CDR3 spans 13 residues. Per germline, CDR1 LNHDA and CDR2 SQIVND (reference sequence). The CDR3: CASSYRSDQPQHF. DNA for the CDR3: TGTGCCAGTAGTTATCGATCAGATCAGCCCCAGCATTTT.

The J gene is TRBJ1-4, the V gene TRBV7-6; 8 bases align to TRBD1. Germline V gene sequence: CDR1 SGHVS, CDR2 FNYEAQ. V shed 1 base, J shed 8 bases, and the junction held 6 bases outside the gene matches. The CDR3 loop spans 15 amino acids. CDR3: CASSLGAGGTEKLFF. The CDR3 bases are TGTGCCAGCAGCTTAGGGGCAGGGGGCACGGAAAAACTGTTTTTT.